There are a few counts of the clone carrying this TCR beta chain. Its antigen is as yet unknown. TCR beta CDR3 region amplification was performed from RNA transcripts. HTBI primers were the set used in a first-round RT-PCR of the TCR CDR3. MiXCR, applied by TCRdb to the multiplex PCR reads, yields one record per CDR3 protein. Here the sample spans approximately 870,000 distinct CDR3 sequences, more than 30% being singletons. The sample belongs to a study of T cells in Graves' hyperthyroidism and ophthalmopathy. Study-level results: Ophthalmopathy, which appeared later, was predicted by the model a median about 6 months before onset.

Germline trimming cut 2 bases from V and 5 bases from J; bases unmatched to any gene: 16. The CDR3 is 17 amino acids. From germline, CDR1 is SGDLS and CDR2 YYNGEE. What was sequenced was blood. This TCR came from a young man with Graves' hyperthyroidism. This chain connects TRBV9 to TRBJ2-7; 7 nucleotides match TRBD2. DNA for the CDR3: TGTGCCAGCAGCGTGGGGGGGGATAGGGGCCCGGCCGACGAGCAGTACTTC. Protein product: CASSVGGDRGPADEQYF.